The sequence of this TCR beta chain was determined in a study of T cells in Graves' hyperthyroidism and ophthalmopathy. PBMCs came from more than 8.5 ml fresh peripheral blood. This CDR3 is built from 14 residues. V lost 0 bases, J lost 4 bases, and 9 bases lay in between. Germline CDR1 and CDR2: ENHRY and SYGVKD. RNA transcripts yielded amplified TCR beta CDR3 regions. The study used the HTBI primer set for a first-round RT-PCR of the TCR CDR3. TCRdb redid the calling of the multiplex PCR reads with MiXCR, one entry per CDR3 protein. The sample lists approximately 400,000 distinct CDR3 sequences, more than 14% seen once, with about 20% in the top ten. General study results and limits: In the blood, most expanded thyroid clonotypes above 0.001 appeared as well.

This clonotype was recorded at least ten times. The antigen is not known. The sequence was obtained from a young woman with Graves' ophthalmopathy. The chain joins TRBV10-3 to TRBJ1-2, with D perhaps TRBD1 (6 bases). Source material: blood. CDR3 in DNA: TGTGCCATCAGTGAGTCCGAGGGGGTCTATGGCTACACCTTC. It specifies CAISESEGVYGYTF.